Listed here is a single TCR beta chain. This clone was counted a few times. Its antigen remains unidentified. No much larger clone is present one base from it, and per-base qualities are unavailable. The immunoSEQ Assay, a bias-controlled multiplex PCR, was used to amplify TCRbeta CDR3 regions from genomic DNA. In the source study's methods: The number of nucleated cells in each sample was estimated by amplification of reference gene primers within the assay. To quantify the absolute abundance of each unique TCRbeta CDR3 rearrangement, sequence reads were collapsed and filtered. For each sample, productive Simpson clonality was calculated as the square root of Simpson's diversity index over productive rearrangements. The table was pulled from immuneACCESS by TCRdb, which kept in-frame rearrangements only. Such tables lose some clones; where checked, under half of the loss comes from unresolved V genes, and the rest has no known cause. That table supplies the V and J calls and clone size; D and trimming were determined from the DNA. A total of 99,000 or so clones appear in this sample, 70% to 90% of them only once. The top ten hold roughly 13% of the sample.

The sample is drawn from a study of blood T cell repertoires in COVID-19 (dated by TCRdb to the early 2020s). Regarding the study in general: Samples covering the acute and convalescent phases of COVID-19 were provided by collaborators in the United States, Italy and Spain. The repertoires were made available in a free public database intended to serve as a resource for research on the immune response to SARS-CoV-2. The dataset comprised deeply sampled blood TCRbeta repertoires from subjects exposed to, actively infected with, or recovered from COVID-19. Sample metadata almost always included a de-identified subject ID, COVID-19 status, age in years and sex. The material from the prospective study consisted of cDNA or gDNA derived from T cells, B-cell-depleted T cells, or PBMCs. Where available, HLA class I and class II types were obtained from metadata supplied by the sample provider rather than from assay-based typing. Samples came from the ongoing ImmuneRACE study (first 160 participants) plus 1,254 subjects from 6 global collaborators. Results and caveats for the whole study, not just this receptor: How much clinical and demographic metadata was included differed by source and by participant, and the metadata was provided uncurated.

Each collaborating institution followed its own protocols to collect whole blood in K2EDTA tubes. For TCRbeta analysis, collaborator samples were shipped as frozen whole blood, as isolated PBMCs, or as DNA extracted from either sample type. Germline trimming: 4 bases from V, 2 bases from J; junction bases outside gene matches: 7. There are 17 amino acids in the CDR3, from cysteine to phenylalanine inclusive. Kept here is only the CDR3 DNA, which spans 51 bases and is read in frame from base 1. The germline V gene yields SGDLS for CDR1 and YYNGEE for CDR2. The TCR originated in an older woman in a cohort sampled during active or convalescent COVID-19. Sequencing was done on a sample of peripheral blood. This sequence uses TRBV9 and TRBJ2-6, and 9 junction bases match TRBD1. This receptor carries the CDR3 CASSPGQGHTGANVLTF. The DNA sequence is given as TGTGCCAGCAGCCCAGGACAGGGGCACACTGGGGCCAACGTCCTGACTTTC.